This T cell receptor (beta chain) derives from a study of cytomegalovirus exposure and HLA in healthy donors. Using immunoSEQ multiplex PCR, the repertoire was profiled, and TCRdb retains in-frame clones only, with some absent. The sample consists of 150,000 or so clones, approximately 91% of them appearing once. This CDR3 is built from 14 residues. Trimming removed 7 bases from V and 6 bases from J; junction bases left unmatched: 5. Looked up from germline, CDR1 is LGHNT and CDR2 is FRNRAP. The chain is built from TRBV12-5 and TRBJ1-4; 10 nucleotides align to TRBD1. The TCR originated in a woman younger than 35 in good health and CMV-seropositive. Source material: PBMCs. CDR3 amino acids: CASAPGQGYEKLFF. The CDR3 DNA follows: TGTGCTAGTGCCCCGGGACAGGGGTATGAAAAACTGTTTTTT.